This record covers a single T cell receptor (beta chain). This record comes from a study of cytomegalovirus exposure and HLA in healthy donors. CDR3 length: 13 amino acids. Looked up from germline, CDR1 is SGHDN and CDR2 is FVKESK. Trimming took 1 base from V and 7 from J, leaving 11 bases between them. Both 60 Vbeta primers and 13 Jbeta primers went into the PCR. Repertoires were generated with immunoSEQ multiplex PCR, while TCRdb's copy carries only in-frame clones and drops some. The repertoire includes roughly 100,000 clones, roughly 80% of them detected once, and less than 0.95% sits in the top ten.

The TCR originated in a woman aged 55 to 70 in good health and CMV-seronegative. The sample taken for sequencing was PBMCs. The V gene is TRBV14, the J gene TRBJ2-7, with D perhaps matching TRBD2 (5 bases). CDR3 residues: CASSQASGSEQYF. In DNA form, the CDR3 reads TGTGCCAGCAGCCAAGCGTCGGGGAGTGAGCAGTACTTC.